The next 9 T cell receptor beta chains were all read from a single sample in a study of cytomegalovirus exposure and HLA in healthy donors. This PCR relied on a set of 60 Vbeta primers and 13 Jbeta primers. Sequencing used immunoSEQ multiplex PCR; TCRdb keeps in-frame clones, though not all of them. The table lists about 120,000 clones, 65% to 80% of them singletons. The sequenced sample consisted of PBMCs. These receptors all stem from a man aged 18 to 29 in good health and CMV-seropositive.

This chain links TRBV4-1 with TRBJ1-2; D is unresolved. V was shortened by 0 bases and J by 8 bases, with 19 bases between the two germline ends. Germline CDR1 and CDR2: MGHRA and YSYEKL. The CDR3 is made up of 16 amino acids. The chain's CDR3 is CASSQDPAGALGGYTF. The CDR3 DNA reads TGCGCCAGCAGCCAAGATCCCGCGGGTGCTTTGGGGGGCTACACCTTC.

This chain uses TRBV27 with TRBJ2-1; TRBD2 matches at 8 bases. Germline values: CDR1 MNHEY, CDR2 SMNVEV (reference sequence). The CDR3 runs to 15 residues. Trimming cost V 0 bases and J 8 bases; bases outside gene matches: 6. CDR3 sequence reads: CASSLSGLESDEQFF. CDR3 sequence (DNA): TGTGCCAGCAGTTTATCGGGACTAGAGTCCGATGAGCAGTTCTTC.

Notes on this clone: One junction end disagrees with the germline gene, perhaps due to a read error. The chain uses TRBV9 and TRBJ2-1, with 7 bases matching TRBD2. This CDR3 region has 14 residues. The germline V gene encodes CDR1 SGDLS and CDR2 YYNGEE. The CDR3 coding sequence is TGTGCCGGCAGCGTCACTAGCGCCTACAATGAGCAGTTCTTC. Its protein product is CAGSVTSAYNEQFF. Combining the CDR3 with reference TRBV9 and TRBJ2-1 gives the whole variable domain DSGVTQTPKHLITATGQRVTLRCSPRSGDLSVYWYQQSLDQGLQFLIQYYNGEERAKGNILERFSAQQFPDLHSELNLSSLELGDSALYFCAGSVTSAYNEQFFGPGTRLTVL.

The chain has TRBV12-5 and TRBJ1-5, with D possibly matching TRBD1 (5 bases). Germline CDR1 reads LGHNT; CDR2 reads FRNRAP. V lost 7 bases and J 0 bases, leaving 19 bases between the germline ends. This CDR3 is built from 17 residues. The CDR3 is CASAWAGTAYSNQPQHF. The CDR3 DNA follows: TGTGCTAGTGCCTGGGCGGGGACCGCTTATAGCAATCAGCCCCAGCATTTT.

The chain employs TRBV27 and TRBJ1-2, with TRBD1 as a possible D gene (5 bases). Germline values: CDR1 MNHEY, CDR2 SMNVEV (reference sequence). The CDR3 has 13 residues. V gave up 2 bases and J gave up 3 bases, with 7 bases separating them. As DNA, the CDR3 is TGTGCCAGCAGTTTAGGAGGGGACTATGGCTACACCTTC. Its protein is CASSLGGDYGYTF.

V usage is TRBV4-1 and J usage is TRBJ2-5, with 7 positions matching TRBD1. J was trimmed by 5 bases and V by 4 bases; bases with no gene match: 7. The CDR3 spans 14 residues. Germline loops: CDR1 MGHRA, CDR2 YSYEKL. CDR3 loop: CASSRETGLETQYF. The CDR3 region has the DNA TGCGCCAGCAGCCGAGAGACAGGGTTGGAGACCCAGTACTTC.

V and J are TRBV7-6 and TRBJ2-2; a possible D gene is TRBD1 (5 bases). Germline assignment: CDR1 SGHVS and CDR2 FNYEAQ. The V gene lost 8 bases and the J gene lost 0 bases, with 13 bases spanning the gap. The CDR3 spans 15 residues. The CDR3: CASAPAGSNTGELFF. The CDR3, as DNA: TGTGCCAGCGCCCCGGCAGGGTCGAACACCGGGGAGCTGTTTTTT.

This clone was found once. The rearrangement links TRBV10-2 to TRBJ1-6, with D perhaps matching TRBD1 (6 bases). CDR1 is WSHSY, CDR2 SAAADI, per germline. The ends were cut back, 8 bases at V and 1 base at J, with 27 bases in the middle. CDR3 length equals 20 residues. The CDR3 DNA reads TGCGCCAGCTGGGCAGGGAAAATACGACCCCAGGGGTCCTATAATTCACCCCTCCACTTT. This sequence encodes CASWAGKIRPQGSYNSPLHF.

This chain links TRBV18 with TRBJ1-4; 9 nucleotides match TRBD1. Trimming took 6 bases from V and 9 from J; bases not matched to a gene: 5. CDR3 size: 13 residues. Looked up from germline, CDR1 is KGHSH and CDR2 is LQKENI. The CDR3 spells CASSLDRGQKLFF. The CDR3 DNA sequence: TGTGCCAGCTCGCTGGACAGGGGCCAAAAACTGTTTTTT.